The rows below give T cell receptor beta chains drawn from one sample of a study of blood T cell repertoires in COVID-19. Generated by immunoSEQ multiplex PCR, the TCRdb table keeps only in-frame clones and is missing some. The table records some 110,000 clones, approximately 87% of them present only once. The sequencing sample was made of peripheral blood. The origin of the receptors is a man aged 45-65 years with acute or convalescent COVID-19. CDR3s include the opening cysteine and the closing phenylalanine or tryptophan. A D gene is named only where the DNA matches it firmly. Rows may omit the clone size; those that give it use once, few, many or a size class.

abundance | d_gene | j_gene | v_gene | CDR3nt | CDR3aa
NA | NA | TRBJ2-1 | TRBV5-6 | TGTGCCAGCAGCAGTGCCCGGGACAAATACAATGAGCAGTTCTTC | CASSSARDKYNEQFF
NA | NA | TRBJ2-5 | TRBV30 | TGTGCCTGGATGGGGCAGCAAGAGACCCAGTACTTC | CAWMGQQETQYF
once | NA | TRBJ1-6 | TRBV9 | TGTGCCAGCAGCGTAGGGATGGAGGGGCCCCTCCACTTT | CASSVGMEGPLHF
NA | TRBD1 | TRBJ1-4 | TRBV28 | TGTGCCAGCAGTACCATCAGGGGGCCGGTTGAAAAACTGTTTTTT | CASSTIRGPVEKLFF
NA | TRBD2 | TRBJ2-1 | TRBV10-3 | TGTGCCATCAGTGAGTCTGGGACTAGCGGGATCCACTCCTACAATGAGCAGTTCTTC | CAISESGTSGIHSYNEQFF
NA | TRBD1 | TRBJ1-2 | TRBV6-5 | TGTGCCAGCAGTTACGGCGGGACAGGGAGTAGCTATGGCTACACCTTC | CASSYGGTGSSYGYTF
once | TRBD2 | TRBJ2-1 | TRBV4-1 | TGCGCCAGCAGCCAAGATGGAGGAGCTAGCGGGAGTATTTACAATGAGCAGTTCTTC | CASSQDGGASGSIYNEQFF
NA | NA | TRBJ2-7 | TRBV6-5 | TGTGCCAGCAGCCTCTGGGGCCTCGCCTACGAGCAGTACTTC | CASSLWGLAYEQYF
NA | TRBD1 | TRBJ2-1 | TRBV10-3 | TGTGCCATCAGTGGAGGGACAGGAACCTACAATGAGCAGTTCTTC | CAISGGTGTYNEQFF
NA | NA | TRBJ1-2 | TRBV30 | TGTGCCTGGACTTCTCCTGGGTTAGGGGGCTATGGCTACACCTTC | CAWTSPGLGGYGYTF
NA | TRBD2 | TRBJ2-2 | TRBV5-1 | TGCGCCAGCAGCGGCGGGACTAGCGGGAGGGCCGGCGGGGAGCTGTTTTTT | CASSGGTSGRAGGELFF
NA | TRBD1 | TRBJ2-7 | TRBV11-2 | TGTGCCAGCAGCTTAGGCCCGGACAGGGATCAGTACTTC | CASSLGPDRDQYF
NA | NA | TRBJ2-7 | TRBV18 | TGTGCCAGCTCACGTTCGGCGGGATTCCTCTTACAGCAGTACTTC | CASSRSAGFLLQQYF
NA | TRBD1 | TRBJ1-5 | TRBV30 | TGTGCCTTCCAGGGGGAGAGCAATCAGCCCCAGCATTTT | CAFQGESNQPQHF
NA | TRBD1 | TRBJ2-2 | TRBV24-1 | TGTGCCACCAGTCGGGACAGTAACACCGGGGAGCTGTTTTTT | CATSRDSNTGELFF
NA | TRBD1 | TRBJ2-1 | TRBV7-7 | TGTGCCAGCAGCCCCGACAGGGGGCCTGAGCAGTTCTTC | CASSPDRGPEQFF
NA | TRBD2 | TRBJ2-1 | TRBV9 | TGTGCCACCGGGGGGGGACAAAACAATGAGCAGTTCTTC | CATGGGQNNEQFF
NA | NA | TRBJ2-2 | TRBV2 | TGTGCCAGCAATAGGGGTCGAACCGGGGAGCTGTTTTTT | CASNRGRTGELFF